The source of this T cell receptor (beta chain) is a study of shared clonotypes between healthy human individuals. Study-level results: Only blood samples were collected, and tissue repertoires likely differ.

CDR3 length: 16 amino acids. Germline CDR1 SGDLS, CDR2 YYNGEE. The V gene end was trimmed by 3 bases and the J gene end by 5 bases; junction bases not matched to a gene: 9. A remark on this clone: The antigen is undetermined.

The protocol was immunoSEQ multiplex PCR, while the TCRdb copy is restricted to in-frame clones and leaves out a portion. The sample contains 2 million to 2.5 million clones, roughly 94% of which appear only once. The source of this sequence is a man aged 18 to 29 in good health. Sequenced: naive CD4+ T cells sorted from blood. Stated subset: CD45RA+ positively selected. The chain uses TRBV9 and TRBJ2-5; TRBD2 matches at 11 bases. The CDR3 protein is CASSALSGGAGETQYF. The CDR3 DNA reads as TGTGCCAGCAGCGCCCTTAGCGGGGGGGCCGGGGAGACCCAGTACTTC.